This is a list of T cell receptor beta chains from one sample in a study of CD8+ T cells in alopecia areata. The table came from immunoSEQ multiplex PCR; TCRdb's copy has only in-frame clones and leaves some out. The sample holds 190,000 or so clones; more than 55% are singletons and the top ten take about 3%. The source material was CD4+ T cells sorted from blood, sampled at week 4, from a patient treated with tofacitinib. These receptors were collected from a human donor with alopecia areata. Both conserved end residues are trimmed from each CDR3.

TRBV2,12,ASSAGAGNQPQH
TRBV7-2,12,ASGEGLGRQTQY
TRBV7-2,12,ATSPGVSNQPQH
TRBV7-9,8,ASSAGELF
TRBV30,11,AWSVRTDTEAF
TRBV21-1,14,ASSKVGATRYNEQF
TRBV14,14,ASSQEVNGPRNEQF
TRBV7-8,13,ASSLAEGRNSPLH
TRBV2,12,ASSADRSSYEQY
TRBV5-1,14,ASSFAYDRLAYEQY
TRBV28,11,ASSFEVRREAF
TRBV29-1,11,SVGVLGQETQY
TRBV5-4,10,ASGQDPYEQY
TRBV4-3,13,ASSQDRDRFQPQH
TRBV11-2,13,ASTPGGGAYNEQF